A selection of T cell receptor beta chains follows, all from one sample in a study of T cells after yellow fever vaccination. Each CDR3 protein gets one entry after TCRdb re-called the 5' RACE reads with MiXCR. The sample includes approximately 150,000 distinct CDR3 sequences, 7% to 9% of them seen just once. Here the sequenced sample was CD4+ T cells sorted from PBMCs, taken 5 days after the yellow fever booster vaccination. Source of these receptors: a man aged 25-45 years who received the YFV17D yellow fever vaccine. Both conserved end residues are part of each CDR3. Fields, in order: clone size, D gene, V gene, J gene, CDR3 protein, CDR3 DNA. A D gene is named only where the DNA matches it firmly. Part of the rows lack a size; the others show once, few, many or a class for expanded clones.

clone_size: many; d_call: TRBD1; v_call: TRBV7-2; j_call: TRBJ1-2; cdr3_aa: CASSLVLGQGVYGYTF; cdr3_nt: TGTGCCAGCAGCTTAGTTTTGGGACAGGGGGTCTATGGCTACACCTTC
clone_size: many; d_call: -; v_call: TRBV20-1; j_call: TRBJ1-1; cdr3_aa: CSASGYRLNTEAFF; cdr3_nt: TGCAGTGCTAGTGGGTATCGGTTGAACACTGAAGCTTTCTTT
clone_size: many; d_call: -; v_call: TRBV4-3; j_call: TRBJ2-3; cdr3_aa: CASSQDYTRTGADTQYF; cdr3_nt: TGCGCCAGCAGCCAAGATTATACTAGGACGGGGGCAGATACGCAGTATTTT
clone_size: many; d_call: -; v_call: TRBV14; j_call: TRBJ1-1; cdr3_aa: CASSQGRDAEAFF; cdr3_nt: TGTGCCAGCAGCCAAGGCCGAGACGCTGAAGCTTTCTTT
clone_size: many; d_call: TRBD2; v_call: TRBV5-5; j_call: TRBJ2-1; cdr3_aa: CASSPPRLAGDNEQFF; cdr3_nt: TGTGCCAGCAGTCCCCCGCGACTAGCGGGCGACAATGAGCAGTTCTTC
clone_size: many; d_call: TRBD1; v_call: TRBV28; j_call: TRBJ1-1; cdr3_aa: CASTQGYEAFF; cdr3_nt: TGTGCCAGCACACAGGGGTATGAAGCTTTCTTT
clone_size: few; d_call: TRBD1; v_call: TRBV4-3; j_call: TRBJ1-4; cdr3_aa: CASSEPGQGSEKLFF; cdr3_nt: TGCGCCAGCAGCGAGCCCGGACAGGGAAGTGAAAAACTGTTTTTT
clone_size: few; d_call: TRBD1; v_call: TRBV7-2; j_call: TRBJ2-5; cdr3_aa: CASSPRGRGETQYF; cdr3_nt: TGTGCCAGCAGCCCCAGGGGGCGAGGAGAGACCCAGTACTTC
clone_size: many; d_call: TRBD1; v_call: TRBV20-1; j_call: TRBJ2-3; cdr3_aa: CSAGQGIDTQYF; cdr3_nt: TGCAGTGCTGGACAGGGGATAGATACGCAGTATTTT
clone_size: few; d_call: -; v_call: TRBV6-6; j_call: TRBJ2-5; cdr3_aa: CASSRQDPETQYF; cdr3_nt: TGTGCCAGCAGTCGACAGGACCCAGAGACCCAGTACTTC
clone_size: many; d_call: -; v_call: TRBV5-1; j_call: TRBJ2-1; cdr3_aa: CASKEGASYNEQFF; cdr3_nt: TGCGCCAGCAAGGAGGGAGCGTCCTACAATGAGCAGTTCTTC
clone_size: many; d_call: TRBD2; v_call: TRBV3-1; j_call: TRBJ2-7; cdr3_aa: CASSQTGLASYEQYF; cdr3_nt: TGTGCCAGCAGCCAGACGGGACTAGCCTCGTACGAGCAGTACTTC
clone_size: many; d_call: -; v_call: TRBV5-1; j_call: TRBJ2-5; cdr3_aa: CASSLVGDVQETQYF; cdr3_nt: TGCGCCAGCAGCTTGGTTGGCGACGTCCAAGAGACCCAGTACTTC
clone_size: many; d_call: TRBD1; v_call: TRBV29-1; j_call: TRBJ2-1; cdr3_aa: CSVVADRVVWEQFF; cdr3_nt: TGCAGCGTTGTAGCCGACAGGGTAGTATGGGAACAGTTCTTC
clone_size: many; d_call: TRBD2; v_call: TRBV5-4; j_call: TRBJ2-2; cdr3_aa: CASSLVASGNPGELFF; cdr3_nt: TGTGCCAGCAGCTTGGTGGCTAGCGGGAATCCCGGGGAGCTGTTTTTT
clone_size: -; d_call: -; v_call: TRBV20-1; j_call: TRBJ2-7; cdr3_aa: CSALPTGIGYEQYF; cdr3_nt: TGCAGTGCCCTCCCAACAGGGATTGGGTACGAGCAGTACTTC
clone_size: many; d_call: -; v_call: TRBV29-1; j_call: TRBJ2-5; cdr3_aa: CSARRAEETQYF; cdr3_nt: TGCAGCGCCAGAAGGGCGGAAGAGACCCAGTACTTC
clone_size: many; d_call: TRBD1; v_call: TRBV24-1; j_call: TRBJ2-1; cdr3_aa: CATSEPKGQGVQDEQFF; cdr3_nt: TGTGCCACCAGTGAACCAAAAGGACAGGGTGTCCAGGATGAGCAGTTCTTC
clone_size: many; d_call: -; v_call: TRBV6-1; j_call: TRBJ2-3; cdr3_aa: CASSELGGNTDTQYF; cdr3_nt: TGTGCCAGCAGTGAGCTAGGGGGAAACACAGATACGCAGTATTTT
clone_size: -; d_call: TRBD2; v_call: TRBV20-1; j_call: TRBJ2-5; cdr3_aa: CSASHILAESQETQYF; cdr3_nt: TGCAGTGCTAGTCACATTCTAGCGGAAAGTCAAGAGACCCAGTACTTC
clone_size: many; d_call: TRBD1; v_call: TRBV20-1; j_call: TRBJ1-4; cdr3_aa: CSARTGHEKLFF; cdr3_nt: TGCAGTGCTAGGACAGGGCACGAAAAACTGTTTTTT
clone_size: many; d_call: -; v_call: TRBV24-1; j_call: TRBJ2-2; cdr3_aa: CATSAPGRANTGELFF; cdr3_nt: TGTGCCACCAGTGCCCCAGGGCGGGCGAACACCGGGGAGCTGTTTTTT
clone_size: many; d_call: TRBD2; v_call: TRBV12-3/TRBV12-4; j_call: TRBJ2-1; cdr3_aa: CASSLGLAGVGSEQFF; cdr3_nt: TGTGCCAGCAGTTTAGGGCTAGCGGGAGTAGGGAGTGAGCAGTTCTTC
clone_size: many; d_call: TRBD1; v_call: TRBV12-3/TRBV12-4; j_call: TRBJ2-7; cdr3_aa: CASSSMGQGSSEQYF; cdr3_nt: TGTGCCAGCAGTTCCATGGGACAGGGATCGAGCGAGCAGTACTTC
clone_size: many; d_call: -; v_call: TRBV20-1; j_call: TRBJ1-1; cdr3_aa: CSAPGLNTEAFF; cdr3_nt: TGCAGTGCCCCGGGTTTGAACACTGAAGCTTTCTTT
clone_size: many; d_call: TRBD2; v_call: TRBV7-3; j_call: TRBJ2-1; cdr3_aa: CASSLTGGRASFSYNEQFF; cdr3_nt: TGTGCCAGCAGCTTAACGGGCGGGAGGGCCTCGTTCTCCTACAATGAGCAGTTCTTC
clone_size: many; d_call: -; v_call: TRBV7-2; j_call: TRBJ2-3; cdr3_aa: CASSPKGGARDTQYF; cdr3_nt: TGTGCCAGCAGCCCGAAGGGGGGGGCCAGGGATACGCAGTATTTT
clone_size: many; d_call: TRBD1; v_call: TRBV5-1; j_call: TRBJ1-5; cdr3_aa: CASSFMTGGNQPQHF; cdr3_nt: TGCGCCAGCAGCTTTATGACAGGGGGCAATCAGCCCCAGCATTTT
clone_size: -; d_call: TRBD2; v_call: TRBV7-6; j_call: TRBJ2-3; cdr3_aa: CASSSGLAGGIDTQYF; cdr3_nt: TGTGCCAGCAGCTCCGGACTAGCGGGAGGAATAGATACGCAGTATTTT
clone_size: many; d_call: -; v_call: TRBV9; j_call: TRBJ2-1; cdr3_aa: CASSVDVREAYNEQFF; cdr3_nt: TGTGCCAGCAGCGTAGATGTCAGGGAAGCCTACAATGAGCAGTTCTTC
clone_size: many; d_call: -; v_call: TRBV2; j_call: TRBJ2-1; cdr3_aa: CASSEGGGVNEQFF; cdr3_nt: TGTGCCAGCAGTGAAGGCGGAGGGGTCAATGAGCAGTTCTTC
clone_size: many; d_call: -; v_call: TRBV20-1; j_call: TRBJ2-7; cdr3_aa: CSALRFISYEQYF; cdr3_nt: TGCAGTGCTCTCCGGTTCATCTCCTACGAGCAGTACTTC
clone_size: many; d_call: -; v_call: TRBV25-1; j_call: TRBJ1-1; cdr3_aa: CASSADRREAFF; cdr3_nt: TGTGCCAGCAGTGCCGACAGGAGAGAAGCTTTCTTT
clone_size: -; d_call: -; v_call: TRBV5-1; j_call: TRBJ2-1; cdr3_aa: CASSLGGHAANEQFF; cdr3_nt: TGCGCCAGCAGCTTGGGGGGACACGCGGCCAATGAGCAGTTCTTC
clone_size: -; d_call: TRBD1; v_call: TRBV27; j_call: TRBJ2-7; cdr3_aa: CASSLGQGVYEQYF; cdr3_nt: TGTGCCAGCAGTTTAGGCCAGGGGGTCTACGAGCAGTACTTC
clone_size: few; d_call: -; v_call: TRBV27; j_call: TRBJ2-2; cdr3_aa: CASMEVGTNTGELFF; cdr3_nt: TGTGCCAGCATGGAGGTCGGAACGAACACCGGGGAGCTGTTTTTT
clone_size: many; d_call: -; v_call: TRBV7-9; j_call: TRBJ2-3; cdr3_aa: CASLSGRDTDTQYF; cdr3_nt: TGTGCCTCACTAAGCGGGCGCGACACAGATACGCAGTATTTT
clone_size: few; d_call: TRBD1; v_call: TRBV7-2; j_call: TRBJ1-6; cdr3_aa: CASSSTGVGSPLHF; cdr3_nt: TGTGCCAGCAGCTCGACAGGGGTCGGTTCACCCCTCCACTTT
clone_size: many; d_call: -; v_call: TRBV5-1; j_call: TRBJ2-2; cdr3_aa: CASSWGPLEAGELFF; cdr3_nt: TGCGCCAGCAGCTGGGGTCCTCTAGAGGCCGGGGAGCTGTTTTTT
clone_size: many; d_call: TRBD2; v_call: TRBV14; j_call: TRBJ2-5; cdr3_aa: CASSQVREGETQYF; cdr3_nt: TGTGCCAGCAGCCAAGTACGGGAGGGTGAGACCCAGTACTTC
clone_size: many; d_call: -; v_call: TRBV30; j_call: TRBJ2-7; cdr3_aa: CAWETGTHYEQYF; cdr3_nt: TGTGCCTGGGAAACCGGGACACACTACGAGCAGTACTTC
clone_size: many; d_call: -; v_call: TRBV7-8; j_call: TRBJ1-5; cdr3_aa: CASSFGQQNQPQHF; cdr3_nt: TGTGCCAGCAGCTTCGGACAACAAAATCAGCCCCAGCATTTT
clone_size: many; d_call: TRBD2; v_call: TRBV29-1; j_call: TRBJ2-7; cdr3_aa: CSVETSGAYEQYF; cdr3_nt: TGCAGCGTTGAAACTAGCGGAGCCTACGAGCAGTACTTC
clone_size: many; d_call: TRBD1; v_call: TRBV5-4; j_call: TRBJ2-4; cdr3_aa: CASSLGGQTAKNIQYF; cdr3_nt: TGTGCCAGCAGCTTGGGGGGACAGACAGCCAAAAACATTCAGTACTTC
clone_size: many; d_call: -; v_call: TRBV7-9; j_call: TRBJ2-3; cdr3_aa: CASSLNQGTSDTQYF; cdr3_nt: TGTGCCAGCAGCTTAAATCAGGGTACGTCGGATACGCAGTATTTT
clone_size: many; d_call: -; v_call: TRBV5-1; j_call: TRBJ2-1; cdr3_aa: CASSLAGSINEQFF; cdr3_nt: TGCGCCAGCAGCTTGGCCGGGTCGATAAATGAGCAGTTCTTC
clone_size: many; d_call: TRBD2; v_call: TRBV20-1; j_call: TRBJ2-7; cdr3_aa: CSALLSGRAGEQYF; cdr3_nt: TGCAGTGCTCTTCTTAGCGGGAGGGCCGGGGAGCAGTACTTC
clone_size: many; d_call: TRBD2; v_call: TRBV12-3/TRBV12-4; j_call: TRBJ2-1; cdr3_aa: CASRDRDYHEQFF; cdr3_nt: TGTGCCAGCAGGGACCGGGACTACCATGAGCAGTTCTTC
clone_size: many; d_call: TRBD1; v_call: TRBV5-1; j_call: TRBJ2-3; cdr3_aa: CASSLGYRGFAGDTQYF; cdr3_nt: TGCGCCAGCAGCTTGGGGTACAGGGGCTTCGCGGGAGATACGCAGTATTTT
clone_size: many; d_call: -; v_call: TRBV20-1; j_call: TRBJ2-7; cdr3_aa: CSAPRDLNSYEQYF; cdr3_nt: TGCAGTGCTCCTCGGGACCTCAATTCCTACGAGCAGTACTTC
clone_size: many; d_call: -; v_call: TRBV18; j_call: TRBJ2-1; cdr3_aa: CASSPPSYNEQFF; cdr3_nt: TGTGCCAGCAGCCCCCCGAGCTACAATGAGCAGTTCTTC
clone_size: many; d_call: -; v_call: TRBV7-2; j_call: TRBJ2-3; cdr3_aa: CASSLGGTHTDTQYF; cdr3_nt: TGTGCCAGCAGCTTAGGTGGGACCCACACAGATACGCAGTATTTT
clone_size: many; d_call: -; v_call: TRBV21-1; j_call: TRBJ2-1; cdr3_aa: CASSPQWEAGGTYNEQFF; cdr3_nt: TGTGCCAGCAGCCCTCAATGGGAAGCGGGAGGGACCTACAATGAGCAGTTCTTC
clone_size: many; d_call: -; v_call: TRBV10-1; j_call: TRBJ2-3; cdr3_aa: CATQEDSTDTQYF; cdr3_nt: TGCGCCACCCAAGAGGACAGCACAGATACGCAGTATTTT
clone_size: many; d_call: TRBD1; v_call: TRBV29-1; j_call: TRBJ1-1; cdr3_aa: CSVLPWTGVNTEAFF; cdr3_nt: TGCAGCGTCCTCCCCTGGACAGGAGTGAACACTGAAGCTTTCTTT